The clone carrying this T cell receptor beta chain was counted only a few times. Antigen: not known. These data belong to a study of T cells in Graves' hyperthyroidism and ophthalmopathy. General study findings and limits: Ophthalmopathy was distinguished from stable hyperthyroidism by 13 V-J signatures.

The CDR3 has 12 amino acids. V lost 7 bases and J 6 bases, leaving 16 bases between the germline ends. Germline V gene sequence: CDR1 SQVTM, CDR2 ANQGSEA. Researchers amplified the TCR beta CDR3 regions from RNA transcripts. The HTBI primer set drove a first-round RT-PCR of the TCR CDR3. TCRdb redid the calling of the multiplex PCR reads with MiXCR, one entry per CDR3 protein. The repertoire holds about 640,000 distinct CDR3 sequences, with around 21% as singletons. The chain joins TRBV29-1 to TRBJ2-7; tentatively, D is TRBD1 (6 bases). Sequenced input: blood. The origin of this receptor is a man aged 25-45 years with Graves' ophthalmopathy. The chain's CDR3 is CSALQGSGEQYF. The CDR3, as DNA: TGCAGCGCCCTACAGGGCAGCGGCGAGCAGTACTTC.